The sequence of this TCR beta chain was determined in a study of T-cell reconstitution after alpha-beta-depleted transplantation in children. This clonotype was seen a handful of times. Germline CDR1 and CDR2: SGHNT and YYREEE (reference sequence). This CDR3 is built from 13 residues. Between the trimmed V and J ends, which lost 4 bases and 1 base, there was a span of 8 bases. Unique molecular identifiers were used to barcode this TCRbeta library. TCRdb used MiXCR to reprocess the PCR reads, holding one entry per CDR3 protein. The data show about 610,000 distinct CDR3 sequences, over 9.5% seen once. The sample in question was PBMCs from the stem cell graft donor, obtained from the stem cell graft. The chain combines TRBV5-4 with TRBJ1-2; D is undetermined. This sequence originates from a human donor who donated a stem cell graft to a child with acute myeloid leukemia. The CDR3 loop reads CASSPVGNYGYTF. The CDR3 region has the DNA TGTGCCAGCAGCCCCGTGGGTAACTATGGCTACACCTTC. Full variable domain (outside the CDR3, taken from reference TRBV5-4 and TRBJ1-2): ETGVTQSPTHLIKTRGQQVTLRCSSQSGHNTVSWYQQALGQGPQFIFQYYREEENGRGNFPPRFSGLQFPNYSSELNVNALELDDSALYLCASSPVGNYGYTFGSGTRLTVV.